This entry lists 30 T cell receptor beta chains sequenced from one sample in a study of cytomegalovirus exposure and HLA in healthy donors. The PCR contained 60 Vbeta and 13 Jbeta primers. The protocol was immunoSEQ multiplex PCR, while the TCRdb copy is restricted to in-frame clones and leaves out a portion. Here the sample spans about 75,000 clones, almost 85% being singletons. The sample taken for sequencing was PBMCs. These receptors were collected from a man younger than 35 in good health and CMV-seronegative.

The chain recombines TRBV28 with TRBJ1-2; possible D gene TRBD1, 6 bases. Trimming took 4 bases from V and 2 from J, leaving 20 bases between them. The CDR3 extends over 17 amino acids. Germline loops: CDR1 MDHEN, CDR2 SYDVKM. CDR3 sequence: CASSSPRLGAKNYGYTF. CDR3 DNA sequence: TGTGCCAGCAGTTCTCCCCGGTTGGGGGCGAAGAACTATGGCTACACCTTC.

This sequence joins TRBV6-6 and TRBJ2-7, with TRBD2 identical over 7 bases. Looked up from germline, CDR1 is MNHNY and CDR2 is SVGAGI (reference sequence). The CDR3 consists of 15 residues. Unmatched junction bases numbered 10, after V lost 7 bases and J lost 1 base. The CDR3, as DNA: TGTGCCAGCAAAATACTTAGCGGGCAGTCCTACGAGCAGTACTTC. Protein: CASKILSGQSYEQYF.

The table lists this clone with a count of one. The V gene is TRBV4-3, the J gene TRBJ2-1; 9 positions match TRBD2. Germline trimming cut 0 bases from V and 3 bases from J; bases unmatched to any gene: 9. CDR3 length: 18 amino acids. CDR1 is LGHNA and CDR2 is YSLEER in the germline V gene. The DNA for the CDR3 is TGCGCCAGCAGCCAAGAATTTTCAGCGGGAGGAAACTACAATGAGCAGTTCTTC. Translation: CASSQEFSAGGNYNEQFF.

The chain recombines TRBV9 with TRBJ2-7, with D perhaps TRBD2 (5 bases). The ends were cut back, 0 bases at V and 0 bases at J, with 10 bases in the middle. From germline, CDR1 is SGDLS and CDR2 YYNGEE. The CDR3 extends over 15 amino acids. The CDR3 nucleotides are TGTGCCAGCAGCGTAGGGTCGGGGAGCTCCTACGAGCAGTACTTC. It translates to CASSVGSGSSYEQYF.

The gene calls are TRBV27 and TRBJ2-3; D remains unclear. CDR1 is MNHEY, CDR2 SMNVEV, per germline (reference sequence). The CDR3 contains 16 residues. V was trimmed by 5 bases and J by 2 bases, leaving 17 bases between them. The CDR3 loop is CASSEAFSRLTDTQYF. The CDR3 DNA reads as TGTGCCAGCAGTGAGGCATTCTCCCGGCTCACAGATACGCAGTATTTT.

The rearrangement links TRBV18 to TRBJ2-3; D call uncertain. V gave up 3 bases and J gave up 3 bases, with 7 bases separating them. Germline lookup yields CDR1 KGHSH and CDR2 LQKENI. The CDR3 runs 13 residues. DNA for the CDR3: TGTGCCAGCTCACCGGGCCTAACAGATACGCAGTATTTT. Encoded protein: CASSPGLTDTQYF.

Written as DNA, the CDR3 is TGTGCCAGCAGTACCCCCGCTAGTTCAGATACGCAGTATTTT. This sequence encodes CASSTPASSDTQYF. V gene TRBV5-4 combines with J gene TRBJ2-3, with no clear D. Looked up from germline, CDR1 is SGHNT and CDR2 is YYREEE (reference sequence). CDR3 size: 14 residues. V was trimmed by 5 bases and J by 4 bases, leaving 14 bases between them.

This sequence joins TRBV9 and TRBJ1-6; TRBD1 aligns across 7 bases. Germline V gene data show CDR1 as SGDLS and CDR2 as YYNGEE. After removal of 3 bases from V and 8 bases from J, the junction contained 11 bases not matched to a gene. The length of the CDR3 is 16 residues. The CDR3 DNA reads TGTGCCAGCAGCGCCTACCGACAGGGAATGGATTCACCCCTCCACTTT. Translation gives CASSAYRQGMDSPLHF.

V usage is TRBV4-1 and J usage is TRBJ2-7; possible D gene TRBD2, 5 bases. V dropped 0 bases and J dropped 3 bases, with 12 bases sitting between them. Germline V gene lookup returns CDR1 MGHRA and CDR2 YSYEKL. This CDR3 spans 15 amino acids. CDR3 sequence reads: CASSQEGPGGYEQYF. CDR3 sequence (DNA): TGCGCCAGCAGCCAAGAAGGGCCTGGAGGCTACGAGCAGTACTTC.

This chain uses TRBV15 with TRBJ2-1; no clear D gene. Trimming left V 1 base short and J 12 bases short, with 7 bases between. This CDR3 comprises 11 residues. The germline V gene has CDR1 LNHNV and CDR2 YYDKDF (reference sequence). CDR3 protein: CATSRASGQFF. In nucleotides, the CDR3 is TGTGCCACCAGCAGAGCCTCAGGGCAGTTCTTC.

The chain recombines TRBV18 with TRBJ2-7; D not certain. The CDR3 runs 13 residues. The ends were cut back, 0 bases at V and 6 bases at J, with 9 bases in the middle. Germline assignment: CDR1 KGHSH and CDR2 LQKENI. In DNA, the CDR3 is TGTGCCAGCTCACCACCTTTTCCGGGCGAGCAGTACTTC. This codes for CASSPPFPGEQYF.

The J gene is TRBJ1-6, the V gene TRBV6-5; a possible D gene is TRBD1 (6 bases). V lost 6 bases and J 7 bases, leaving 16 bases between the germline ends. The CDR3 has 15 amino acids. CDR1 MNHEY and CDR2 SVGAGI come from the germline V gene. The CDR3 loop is CASRPPRGMNSPLHF. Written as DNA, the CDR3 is TGTGCCAGCAGACCACCCAGGGGAATGAATTCACCCCTCCACTTT.

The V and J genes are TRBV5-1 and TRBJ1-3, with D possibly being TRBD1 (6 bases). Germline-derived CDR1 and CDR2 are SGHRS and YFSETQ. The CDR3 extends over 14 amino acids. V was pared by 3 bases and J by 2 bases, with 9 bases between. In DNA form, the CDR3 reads TGCGCCAGCAGCTCAGGGGTTCCTGGAAACACCATATATTTT. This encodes CASSSGVPGNTIYF. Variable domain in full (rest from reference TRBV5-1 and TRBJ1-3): KAGVTQTPRYLIKTRGQQVTLSCSPISGHRSVSWYQQTPGQGLQFLFEYFSETQRNKGNFPGRFSGRQFSNSRSEMNVSTLELGDSALYLCASSSGVPGNTIYFGEGSWLTVV.

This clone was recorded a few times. This chain's CDR3 is CASSQDFARETEAFF. The CDR3 nucleotides read TGCGCCAGCAGCCAAGATTTCGCCAGGGAAACTGAAGCTTTCTTT. V usage is TRBV4-3 and J usage is TRBJ1-1; D possibly corresponds to TRBD1 (5 bases). The CDR3 runs 15 residues. Trimming took off 0 bases at V and 5 bases at J, with 13 bases between the two ends. Germline V gene data show CDR1 as LGHNA and CDR2 as YSLEER.

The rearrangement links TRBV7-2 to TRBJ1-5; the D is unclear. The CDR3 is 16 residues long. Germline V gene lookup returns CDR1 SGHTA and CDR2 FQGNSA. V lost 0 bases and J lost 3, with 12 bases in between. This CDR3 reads CASSLAPLTYNQPQHF. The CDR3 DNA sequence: TGTGCCAGCAGCTTAGCGCCGCTAACGTACAATCAGCCCCAGCATTTT.

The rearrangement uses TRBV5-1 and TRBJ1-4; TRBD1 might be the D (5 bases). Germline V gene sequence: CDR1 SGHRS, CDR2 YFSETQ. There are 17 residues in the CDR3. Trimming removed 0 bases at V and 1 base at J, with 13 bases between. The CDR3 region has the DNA TGCGCCAGCAGCTTGGGGCTCCAGGGTGGAACTAATGAAAAACTGTTTTTT. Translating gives CASSLGLQGGTNEKLFF. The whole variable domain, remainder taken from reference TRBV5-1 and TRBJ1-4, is KAGVTQTPRYLIKTRGQQVTLSCSPISGHRSVSWYQQTPGQGLQFLFEYFSETQRNKGNFPGRFSGRQFSNSRSEMNVSTLELGDSALYLCASSLGLQGGTNEKLFFGSGTQLSVL.

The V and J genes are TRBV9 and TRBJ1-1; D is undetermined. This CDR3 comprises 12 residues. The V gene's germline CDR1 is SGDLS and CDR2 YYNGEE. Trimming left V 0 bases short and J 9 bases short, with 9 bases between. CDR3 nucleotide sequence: TGTGCCAGCAGCGTAGTTGGAGGAAAAGCTTTCTTT. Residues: CASSVVGGKAFF.

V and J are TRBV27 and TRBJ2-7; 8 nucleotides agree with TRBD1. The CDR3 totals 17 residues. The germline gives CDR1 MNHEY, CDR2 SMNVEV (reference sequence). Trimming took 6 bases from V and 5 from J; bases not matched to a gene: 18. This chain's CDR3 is CASSLNPAGGYYNEQYF. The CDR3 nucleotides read TGTGCCAGCAGCCTGAACCCCGCAGGGGGCTACTATAACGAGCAGTACTTC.

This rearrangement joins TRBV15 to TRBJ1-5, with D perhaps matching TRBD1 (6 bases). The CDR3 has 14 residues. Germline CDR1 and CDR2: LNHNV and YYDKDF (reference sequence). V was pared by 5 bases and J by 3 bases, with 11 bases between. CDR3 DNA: TGTGCCACCAGCGCAGGGGCGGCCAATCAGCCCCAGCATTTT. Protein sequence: CATSAGAANQPQHF.

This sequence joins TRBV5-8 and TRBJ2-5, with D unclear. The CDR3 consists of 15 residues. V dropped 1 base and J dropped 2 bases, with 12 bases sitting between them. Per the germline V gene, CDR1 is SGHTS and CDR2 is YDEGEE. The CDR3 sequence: CASSLTAGLQETQYF. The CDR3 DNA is TGTGCCAGCAGCTTGACGGCAGGCCTTCAAGAGACCCAGTACTTC.

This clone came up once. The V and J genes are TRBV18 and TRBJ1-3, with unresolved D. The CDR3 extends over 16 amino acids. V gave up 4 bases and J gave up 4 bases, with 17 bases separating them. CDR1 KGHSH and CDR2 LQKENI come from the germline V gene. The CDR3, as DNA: TGTGCCAGCTCACGAAACGGGAGTCCTGCAGGAAACACCATATATTTT. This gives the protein CASSRNGSPAGNTIYF. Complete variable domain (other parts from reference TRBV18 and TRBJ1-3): NAGVMQNPRHLVRRRGQEARLRCSPMKGHSHVYWYRQLPEEGLKFMVYLQKENIIDESGMPKERFSAEFPKEGPSILRIQQVVRGDSAAYFCASSRNGSPAGNTIYFGEGSWLTVV.

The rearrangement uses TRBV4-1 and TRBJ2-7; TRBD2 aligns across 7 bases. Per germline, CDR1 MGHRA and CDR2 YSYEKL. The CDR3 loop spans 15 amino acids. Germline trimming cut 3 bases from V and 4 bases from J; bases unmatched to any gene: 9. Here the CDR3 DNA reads TGCGCCAGCAGCCATAATTCCCTAGCGGTGTACGAGCAGTACTTC. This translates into CASSHNSLAVYEQYF.

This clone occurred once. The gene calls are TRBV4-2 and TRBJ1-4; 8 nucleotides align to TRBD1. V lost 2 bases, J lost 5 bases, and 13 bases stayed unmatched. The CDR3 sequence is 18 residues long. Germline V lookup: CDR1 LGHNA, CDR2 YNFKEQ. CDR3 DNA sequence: TGTGCCAGCAGCCAAAGGGTGGTGCCAGGGGGCGGGAATGAAAAACTGTTTTTT. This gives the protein CASSQRVVPGGGNEKLFF.

CDR3 sequence reads: CAWSTQGAGGKAFF. The CDR3 nucleotides are TGTGCCTGGAGTACCCAGGGGGCCGGAGGAAAAGCTTTCTTT. The gene calls are TRBV30 and TRBJ1-1; TRBD1 matches 8 bases. Germline V gives CDR1 GTSNPN, CDR2 SVGIG (reference sequence). The CDR3 runs 14 residues. V trimming: 2 bases; J trimming: 9 bases; junction bases outside the gene matches: 11.

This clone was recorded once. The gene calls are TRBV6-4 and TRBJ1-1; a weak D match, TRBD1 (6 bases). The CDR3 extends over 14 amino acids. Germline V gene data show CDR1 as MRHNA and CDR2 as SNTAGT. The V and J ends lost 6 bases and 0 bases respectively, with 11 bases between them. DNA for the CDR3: TGTGCCAGCAGGCCGGACAGTCTGAACACTGAAGCTTTCTTT. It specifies CASRPDSLNTEAFF.

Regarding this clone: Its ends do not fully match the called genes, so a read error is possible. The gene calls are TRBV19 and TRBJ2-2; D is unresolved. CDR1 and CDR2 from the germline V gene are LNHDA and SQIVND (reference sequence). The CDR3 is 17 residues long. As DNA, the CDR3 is TGTGTCAGTAGGATGAAACTTAGCTCGAGGAACACCGGGGAGCTGTTTTTT. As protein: CVSRMKLSSRNTGELFF.

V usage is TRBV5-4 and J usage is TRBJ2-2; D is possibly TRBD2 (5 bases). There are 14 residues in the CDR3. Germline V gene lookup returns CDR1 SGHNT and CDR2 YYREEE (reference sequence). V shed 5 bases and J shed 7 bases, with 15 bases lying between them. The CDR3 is CASSFRDIGGELFF. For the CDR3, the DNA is TGTGCCAGCAGTTTCCGGGATATTGGCGGGGAGCTGTTTTTT.

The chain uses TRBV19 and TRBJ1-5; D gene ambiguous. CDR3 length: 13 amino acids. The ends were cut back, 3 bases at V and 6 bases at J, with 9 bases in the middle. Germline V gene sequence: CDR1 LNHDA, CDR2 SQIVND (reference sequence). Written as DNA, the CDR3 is TGTGCCAGTAGTATGGCAGGTATTCAGCCCCAGCATTTT. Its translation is CASSMAGIQPQHF.

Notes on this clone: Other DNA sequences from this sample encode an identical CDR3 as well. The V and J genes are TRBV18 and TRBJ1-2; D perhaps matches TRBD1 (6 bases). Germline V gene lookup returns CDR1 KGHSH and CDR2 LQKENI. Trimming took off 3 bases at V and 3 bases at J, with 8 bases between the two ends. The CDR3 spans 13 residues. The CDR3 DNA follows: TGTGCCAGCTCACCCCGACAGGACTATGGCTACACCTTC. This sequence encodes CASSPRQDYGYTF.

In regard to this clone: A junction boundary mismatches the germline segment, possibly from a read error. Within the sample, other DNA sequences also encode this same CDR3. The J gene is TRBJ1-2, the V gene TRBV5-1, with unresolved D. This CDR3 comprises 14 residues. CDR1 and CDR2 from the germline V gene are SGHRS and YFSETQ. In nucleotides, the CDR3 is TGTGCCAGCAGCTTAATGGCCGTTGGTTATGGCTACACCTTC. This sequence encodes CASSLMAVGYGYTF.